These 32 T cell receptor beta chains were all obtained from the same sample, sequenced in a study of neurological immune-mediated disorders (dated by TCRdb to about 2019). Preparation of the library involved 5' RACE. The sequencer listed for this sample is Illumina HiSeq 2500. TCRdb reprocessing: public reads trimmed at Q25 with fastp, clones called with MiXCR, in-frame beta chains kept. CDR3 protein duplicates are merged, each entry listing the most common genes and DNA. This sample has roughly 47,000 distinct CDR3 sequences in its table, and roughly 4.4% of those were observed once. The ten largest make up 5.5% to 6.5% of the sample. The sample comprised PBMCs. Every receptor here comes from a woman aged 55-70 years with multiple sclerosis.

This clonotype was seen many times. J is TRBJ1-1 and V is TRBV7-9, with D possibly being TRBD1 (5 bases). The length of the CDR3 is 14 residues. CDR1 is SEHNR, CDR2 FQNEAQ, per germline (reference sequence). The V end was cut by 5 bases, the J end by 1 base, with 11 bases between. The CDR3 DNA is TGTGCCAGCAGCCTAGACAGTACGAACACTGAAGCTTTCTTT. This sequence encodes CASSLDSTNTEAFF.

This clonotype has ten or more counts. This rearrangement joins TRBV20-1 to TRBJ2-3; D not resolved. The CDR3 sequence is 14 residues long. Trimming took 0 bases from V and 5 from J, leaving 12 bases between them. Germline CDR1 and CDR2: DFQATT and SNEGSKA (reference sequence). The DNA for the CDR3 is TGCAGTGCTAGAGATAGCCGGAGAGGAGATACGCAGTATTTT. This gives the protein CSARDSRRGDTQYF.

This clonotype turned up a few times. The rearrangement joins TRBV20-1 to TRBJ1-5; maybe TRBD1 (6 bases). The CDR3 covers 15 residues. The V end lost 4 bases, the J end lost 6 bases, and 19 bases lay between the germline ends. CDR1 is DFQATT, CDR2 SNEGSKA, per germline (reference sequence). CDR3 sequence (DNA): TGCAGTGCTATAAGGAATCAGGGGACGTTTCAGCCCCAGCATTTT. This encodes CSAIRNQGTFQPQHF.

At least ten counts were recorded for this clonotype. The chain recombines TRBV6-5 with TRBJ2-5, with TRBD2 matching over 7 bases. The CDR3 loop spans 15 amino acids. The ends lost 2 bases at V and 5 bases at J; junction bases unmatched: 8. The V gene's germline CDR1 is MNHEY and CDR2 SVGAGI. CDR3 nucleotide sequence: TGTGCCAGCAGTTACGGTCGGGAAGCGGGGGAGACCCAGTACTTC. Protein sequence: CASSYGREAGETQYF.

The sample holds many counts of this clonotype. The chain joins TRBV4-1 to TRBJ2-7; no definite D call. The CDR3 runs 13 residues. With 4 bases removed from V and 2 bases from J, the gap between germline ends came to 9 bases. Germline V gene data show CDR1 as MGHRA and CDR2 as YSYEKL. CDR3 DNA: TGCGCCAGCAGCCTGGCACAAGCCTACGAGCAGTACTTC. It is translated as CASSLAQAYEQYF.

The chain links TRBV5-1 to TRBJ2-3; 9 nucleotides align to TRBD2. The CDR3 is made up of 14 amino acids. Trimming cost V 3 bases and J 4 bases; bases outside gene matches: 3. Germline values: CDR1 SGHRS, CDR2 YFSETQ. The CDR3 sequence: CASSSGLAADTQYF. The DNA of the CDR3 is TGCGCCAGCAGCTCGGGACTAGCTGCAGATACGCAGTATTTT.

This clonotype was observed a few times. CDR3 amino acids: CASSFNSGADGELFF. For the CDR3, the DNA is TGCGCCAGCAGCTTTAATTCGGGGGCAGACGGGGAGCTGTTTTTT. The chain combines TRBV5-1 with TRBJ2-2; D may be TRBD1 or TRBD2 (6 bases each). V was trimmed by 2 bases and J by 7 bases, leaving 15 bases between them. Germline loops: CDR1 SGHRS, CDR2 YFSETQ. There are 15 residues in the CDR3.

V is TRBV29-1 and J is TRBJ1-5; D is undetermined. CDR1 and CDR2 (germline): SQVTM, ANQGSEA. CDR3 size: 14 residues. V was trimmed by 4 bases and J by 2 bases, leaving 12 bases between them. The chain's CDR3 is CSVGWQDGNQPQHF. In DNA form, the CDR3 reads TGCAGCGTTGGTTGGCAGGACGGCAATCAGCCCCAGCATTTT.

This clonotype was picked up many times. The V call is TRBV20-1, the J call TRBJ2-5; D not resolved. CDR3 length: 14 residues. Per germline, CDR1 DFQATT and CDR2 SNEGSKA (reference sequence). The V and J ends lost 3 bases and 2 bases respectively, with 13 bases between them. For the CDR3, the DNA is TGCAGTGCTAGTGCCCCCGGGCGGCAAGAGACCCAGTACTTC. It encodes CSASAPGRQETQYF.

This clonotype was detected ten times or more. This sequence joins TRBV20-1 and TRBJ1-2, with TRBD1 as a possible D gene (6 bases). The length of the CDR3 is 13 residues. Trimming removed 2 bases at V and 5 bases at J, with 12 bases between. CDR1 is DFQATT and CDR2 is SNEGSKA in the germline V gene (reference sequence). In DNA form, the CDR3 reads TGCAGTGCTAGATCCCCCGGACAGTATGGCTACACCTTC. It yields the protein CSARSPGQYGYTF.

On this clonotype: A much larger clone lies a single base off, so this may be a read error. The chain recombines TRBV12-3 or TRBV12-4 with TRBJ2-7; weak D call: TRBD1 (5 bases). This CDR3 comprises 14 residues. V was clipped by 5 bases and J by 6 bases, with 17 bases between them. The CDR3 DNA follows: TGTGCCAGCAGTCCCAGCACGGCAGGGCGCGAGCAGTACTTC. This encodes CASSPSTAGREQYF.

This sequence joins TRBV2 and TRBJ2-1; D may be TRBD1 or TRBD2 (5 bases each). The CDR3 totals 20 residues. The germline gives CDR1 SNHLY, CDR2 FYNNEI. V gave up 6 bases and J gave up 0 bases, with 27 bases separating them. The CDR3 DNA reads TGTGCCAGCAGCGGAGGTGGGGTGGGTCCGGGACCCAGCTCCTACAATGAGCAGTTCTTC. This encodes CASSGGGVGPGPSSYNEQFF.

This clonotype was seen repeatedly, ten times or more. The chain is built from TRBV11-2 and TRBJ2-3; 7 bases are shared with TRBD1. Germline-derived CDR1 and CDR2 are SGHAT and FQNNGV. Trimming at V came to 3 bases and at J to 2 bases, leaving 2 bases not matched to a gene. The CDR3 is 14 amino acids. CDR3 in amino acids: CASSFGQDTDTQYF. Here the CDR3 DNA reads TGTGCCAGCAGCTTCGGACAGGACACAGATACGCAGTATTTT.

This chain connects TRBV20-1 to TRBJ2-1; 9 nucleotides match TRBD1. Germline V lookup: CDR1 DFQATT, CDR2 SNEGSKA (reference sequence). The CDR3 consists of 14 residues. Losses at the gene ends were 5 bases for V and 8 bases for J; bases not matched to a gene: 10. The CDR3 reads CSAVTGQGLDEQFF. The DNA for the CDR3 is TGCAGTGCTGTAACGGGACAGGGTCTCGATGAGCAGTTCTTC.

The chain has TRBV11-2 and TRBJ1-6; D remains ambiguous. The CDR3 covers 13 residues. Per germline, CDR1 SGHAT and CDR2 FQNNGV. The V end was cut by 0 bases, the J end by 13 bases, with 10 bases between. CDR3: CASSLDYGHPLHF. The CDR3, as DNA: TGTGCCAGCAGCTTAGACTACGGCCATCCCCTCCACTTT.

This clonotype was counted ten times or more. CDR3 DNA sequence: TGCGCCAGCAGTGAAGGGGCTAGCGGGGAAGAGACCCAGTACTTC. Its translation is CASSEGASGEETQYF. The chain uses TRBV10-1 and TRBJ2-5, with 9 bases aligning to TRBD2. J was trimmed by 3 bases and V by 3 bases; bases with no gene match: 5. This CDR3 is built from 15 residues. CDR1 WNHNN and CDR2 SYGVQD come from the germline V gene (reference sequence).

The sample holds many counts of this clonotype. V is TRBV27 and J is TRBJ2-6, with D unclear. From germline, CDR1 is MNHEY and CDR2 SMNVEV (reference sequence). V lost 6 bases, J lost 0 bases, and 6 bases lay in between. This CDR3 is built from 14 residues. In DNA form, the CDR3 reads TGTGCCAGCAGCTGGGCCTCTGGGGCCAACGTCCTGACTTTC. Protein product: CASSWASGANVLTF.

This clonotype has ten or more counts. The chain uses TRBV20-1 and TRBJ1-2, with D perhaps matching TRBD1 (6 bases). CDR1 and CDR2 (germline): DFQATT, SNEGSKA (reference sequence). The CDR3 is made up of 14 amino acids. V lost 2 bases and J lost 6, with 16 bases in between. This chain's CDR3 is CSARLQGAPHGYTF. The CDR3 region has the DNA TGCAGTGCTAGATTACAGGGAGCCCCCCATGGCTACACCTTC.

This clonotype was seen only a few times. The chain combines TRBV20-1 with TRBJ2-5, with D possibly TRBD2 on 7 matching bases. There are 14 residues in the CDR3. Germline-derived CDR1 and CDR2 are DFQATT and SNEGSKA (reference sequence). V lost 2 bases, J lost 5 bases, and 15 bases lay in between. CDR3 bases: TGCAGTGCTAGACAGGCGGGGGCGAGGGAGACCCAGTACTTC. Translated: CSARQAGARETQYF.

This clonotype has at least ten counts. V gene TRBV10-3 combines with J gene TRBJ2-3; a possible D gene is TRBD2 (5 bases). This CDR3 is built from 13 residues. Germline CDR1 reads ENHRY; CDR2 reads SYGVKD. The germline V and J ends were trimmed by 4 bases and 4 bases, with 9 bases remaining between them. CDR3: CAISVLGADTQYF. In nucleotides, the CDR3 is TGTGCCATCAGTGTCCTCGGGGCAGATACGCAGTATTTT.

This clonotype has a count of ten or more. The chain is built from TRBV3-1 and TRBJ2-3; D is ambiguous. V was pared by 3 bases and J by 0 bases, with 4 bases between. Germline lookup yields CDR1 LGHDT and CDR2 YNNKEL (reference sequence). The CDR3 extends over 13 amino acids. The CDR3 sequence: CASSHLSTDTQYF. In nucleotides, the CDR3 is TGTGCCAGCAGCCATCTTAGCACAGATACGCAGTATTTT.

This clonotype has a count of ten or more. This chain uses TRBV20-1 with TRBJ1-1; D is undetermined. The germline V gene has CDR1 DFQATT and CDR2 SNEGSKA (reference sequence). The V gene lost 1 base and the J gene lost 4 bases, with 13 bases spanning the gap. The CDR3 contains 14 residues. DNA of the CDR3: TGCAGTGCTAGAGTCCGGCAGCCAGCCACTGAAGCTTTCTTT. Translating it yields CSARVRQPATEAFF.

The chain joins TRBV3-1 to TRBJ2-3; TRBD2 agrees at 10 bases. V gave up 1 base and J gave up 1 base; unmatched junction bases: 2. The CDR3 consists of 16 residues. CDR1 is LGHDT, CDR2 YNNKEL, per germline (reference sequence). In DNA, the CDR3 is TGTGCCAGCAGCCAAGCCCTAGCGGGGGGCACAGATACGCAGTATTTT. Its translation: CASSQALAGGTDTQYF.

CDR3 in DNA: TGTGCCAGCAGCCAAGATCGATACAGGGATGAAGCTTTCTTT. As protein: CASSQDRYRDEAFF. The J gene is TRBJ1-1, the V gene TRBV3-1, with a possible D match to TRBD1 (6 bases). Germline V gene lookup returns CDR1 LGHDT and CDR2 YNNKEL (reference sequence). The V and J ends lost 0 bases and 7 bases respectively, with 12 bases between them. The CDR3 covers 14 residues.

In its sample, this clonotype was seen many times. CDR3 loop: CASRWGTVSTEAFF. In DNA form, the CDR3 reads TGTGCCAGCAGGTGGGGGACAGTATCGACTGAAGCTTTCTTT. The V call is TRBV5-6, the J call TRBJ1-1; 7 bases agree with TRBD1. The germline V gene encodes CDR1 SGHDT and CDR2 YYEEEE. J gave up 5 bases and V 5 bases, and 9 bases lay outside the gene matches. This CDR3 spans 14 amino acids.

The sample holds many counts of this clonotype. The chain is built from TRBV4-2 and TRBJ1-1, with TRBD1 matching over 7 bases. Per germline, CDR1 LGHNA and CDR2 YNFKEQ. The CDR3 is made up of 14 amino acids. The V and J ends lost 3 bases and 5 bases, in that order; junction bases with no gene match: 6. CDR3 sequence: CASSHQGDLTEAFF. CDR3 nucleotides: TGTGCCAGCAGCCACCAGGGGGATTTGACTGAAGCTTTCTTT.

Ten or more counts support this clonotype. The chain couples TRBV20-1 to TRBJ2-1, with a possible D match to TRBD1 (6 bases). The germline CDR1 and CDR2 sequences are DFQATT and SNEGSKA (reference sequence). The CDR3 totals 12 residues. Trimming took off 1 base at V and 9 bases at J, with 10 bases between the two ends. The chain's CDR3 is CSARVQGTEQFF. Written as DNA, the CDR3 is TGCAGTGCTAGAGTACAGGGAACTGAGCAGTTCTTC.

Many counts were recorded for this clonotype. The CDR3 DNA reads as TGCGCCAGCAGCTTGAGACTACCTAACAATGAGCAGTTCTTC. Its protein is CASSLRLPNNEQFF. The chain employs TRBV5-1 and TRBJ2-1; TRBD2 might be the D (5 bases). This CDR3 region has 14 residues. Per germline, CDR1 SGHRS and CDR2 YFSETQ. Between the trimmed V and J ends, which lost 1 base and 5 bases, there was a span of 10 bases.

This clonotype came up many times. The genes are TRBV24-1 and TRBJ1-5, with 7 nucleotides matching TRBD1. V lost 9 bases, J lost 3 bases, and 7 bases stayed unmatched. Per germline, CDR1 KGHDR and CDR2 SFDVKD. The CDR3 has 14 residues. As DNA, the CDR3 is TGTGCCACCCAACCGGGACAGCCCAATCAGCCCCAGCATTTT. Translated: CATQPGQPNQPQHF.

Ten or more counts support this clonotype. The chain employs TRBV5-1 and TRBJ1-2; D gene uncertain. Per germline, CDR1 SGHRS and CDR2 YFSETQ. This CDR3 has 14 residues. V was trimmed by 4 bases and J by 7 bases, leaving 17 bases between them. Here the CDR3 DNA reads TGCGCCAGCAGCGACTTGCGGAAGAATCCTGGCTACACCTTC. As protein: CASSDLRKNPGYTF.

This clonotype was found many times. V and J are TRBV2 and TRBJ1-5; 8 nucleotides match TRBD1. CDR1 and CDR2 from the germline V gene are SNHLY and FYNNEI. Trimming took 4 bases from V and 4 from J; bases not matched to a gene: 0. This CDR3 is built from 13 residues. The CDR3 region has the DNA TGTGCCAGCAGTGGGACAGGGAATCAGCCCCAGCATTTT. Its protein is CASSGTGNQPQHF.

Only a few counts were recorded for this clonotype. The chain combines TRBV7-2 with TRBJ1-4, with TRBD1 as a possible D gene (5 bases). CDR3 size: 15 residues. Between the trimmed V and J ends, which lost 6 bases and 0 bases, there was a span of 11 bases. The germline V gene has CDR1 SGHTA and CDR2 FQGNSA. This CDR3 is CASRKSGTTNEKLFF. The CDR3 coding sequence is TGTGCCAGCAGGAAATCAGGGACAACTAATGAAAAACTGTTTTTT. The whole variable domain, remainder taken from reference TRBV7-2 and TRBJ1-4, is GAGVSQSPSNKVTEKGKDVELRCDPISGHTALYWYRQSLGQGLEFLIYFQGNSAPDKSGLPSDRFSAERTGGSVSTLTIQRTQQEDSAVYLCASRKSGTTNEKLFFGSGTQLSVL.